This T cell receptor (beta chain) was captured in a study of T cells in Graves' hyperthyroidism and ophthalmopathy (dated 2019 in TCRdb). With regard to the full study: Peripheral blood samples were taken at the time of initial diagnosis, prior to any treatment. Whether ophthalmopathy could be predicted prospectively was tested in an independent validation cohort made up of under 20 hyperthyroidism patients plus 17 patients who later progressed to ophthalmopathy. To identify TCR V-J signatures that set the groups apart, the researchers used a discovery cohort of about a hundred patients, made up of under 45 with Graves' ophthalmopathy and some 58 with stable Graves' hyperthyroidism. In about 6 Graves' hyperthyroidism patients, the study also compared T-cell repertoires from thyroid tissue with T-cell repertoires from blood. The approximately 98 discovery patients were randomly divided into training and test sets at a 7:3 ratio. The paper describes TCR Vbeta CDR3 sequencing of 135 peripheral blood samples, made up of 43 ophthalmopathy patients, some 76 hyperthyroidism patients and 17 progressor patients. Once sampling was done, hyperthyroidism patients were given methimazole at a starting dose of 30 mg daily, whereas ophthalmopathy patients were given high-dose intravenous methylprednisolone. General findings and caveats noted by the study authors: Most expanded thyroid clonotypes (frequency above 0.001) were also detected in blood, a finding suggesting that blood repertoires may reflect thyroid immune responses. A model built on a 13 V-J signature distinguished ophthalmopathy from stable hyperthyroidism, reaching about 88% sensitivity and around 81% specificity in cross-validation and 80%/75% in testing. In validation, the model predicted progression to ophthalmopathy with 60% to 71% sensitivity and less than 80% specificity, a median of approximately 6.5 months before onset. No statistical method was used to fix the sample size in advance, and group allocation was not hidden from the investigators.

The table lists this clonotype with many counts. Its binding antigen is unknown. Base qualities are not recorded, but no much larger clone differs from it by a single base. Moderately to severely active disease, a Clinical Activity Score of at least 3, a NOSPECS grade of at least 4, and a duration under 3 months were present in ophthalmopathy patients. Patients with uncontrolled infections, other autoimmune diseases, pregnancy or lactation were excluded. Clinical symptoms, serum thyroxine and TRAb, thyroid ultrasound, and orbital computed tomography formed the basis for the diagnoses. Ficoll-Paque density gradient centrifugation was used to isolate PBMCs from about 10 ml of fresh peripheral blood. Total RNA was extracted with Trizol reagent, and quality was checked on an Agilent 2100 Bioanalyzer. The TCR beta CDR3 regions were amplified from the RNA transcripts. The TCR CDR3 was subjected to a first round of RT-PCR using the HTBI primer set and the Qiagen OneStep RT-PCR kit. The libraries were constructed in a second round of multiplex PCR and then size-selected and purified. Libraries were sequenced paired-end with 100 bp reads on an Illumina HiSeq2000. As for how the authors treated the data: SOAPnuke was used to process the raw data, removing reads that contained adapters or uncalled bases, had a mean Phred below 15, or lacked an exact match to the constant primer or identifier. COPE v1.2.5 was used to merge high-quality paired reads, and clonotypes were defined as unique nucleotide sequences. MiTCR v1.1 was used to align clonotypes to the IMGT TRBV, TRBD and TRBJ reference segments. Only V-J combinations with frequency above 0.0001, covering approximately 99% of repertoires, were analysed. The TCS score was defined as the ratio of F50 (clonal expansion) to E x V (chaos), calculated using BLOSUM62-based TCRdist between CDR3 peptides within each V-J. Welch's t-statistics and random forest reduced fewer than 600 V-J features to 13, which were used in a naive Bayes classifier (R e1071). The public reads were reanalyzed by TCRdb: fastp trimming at Q25, MiXCR alignment, in-frame beta chains only. Rows merge per CDR3 protein into single entries with the most common DNA and genes. The V and J calls follow TCRdb's processing rather than the paper's. This sample comprises more than 350,000 distinct CDR3 sequences, over 12% of them detected only once. The leading ten clones occupy about 20% of the sample.

For this chain, trimming is 5 bases at the V end and 2 bases at the J end, and the number of junction bases without a gene match is 6. The germline V gene gives CDR1 as SGHTA and CDR2 as FQGNSA. The CDR3 contains 14 residues, cysteine and phenylalanine counted. Just the 42-base CDR3 DNA is kept, in frame starting at base 1. This receptor chain uses TRBV7-2 and TRBJ2-7; 7 bases in the junction line up with TRBD2. The sequence was obtained from an older woman with Graves' ophthalmopathy. The material sequenced was blood. The DNA sequence is TGTGCCAGCAGCATAAGCGGGATTGCCTACGAGCAGTACTTC. It is translated as CASSISGIAYEQYF.